This is a list of T cell receptor beta chains from one sample in a study of cytomegalovirus exposure and HLA in healthy donors. Using immunoSEQ multiplex PCR, the repertoire was profiled, and TCRdb retains in-frame clones only, with some absent. The profile shows over 130,000 clones, 79% of them singletons. Sequencing was performed on PBMCs. All receptors come from a man aged 45 to 65 in good health and CMV-seropositive. CDR3s include the opening cysteine and the closing phenylalanine or tryptophan. A D gene is named only where the DNA matches it firmly. Not every row has a clone size; where given, it reads once, few, many or a size class.

>TRBD2|once|TRBJ2-3|TRBV27
TGTGCCAGCAGTTTTAGGACTAGCGGTCCCACTAGCACAGATACGCAGTATTTT
CASSFRTSGPTSTDTQYF
>NA|NA|TRBJ2-7|TRBV18
TGTGCCAGCTCACCTCCGGGGAGCGGGCGCTCCTACGAGCAGTACTTC
CASSPPGSGRSYEQYF
>TRBD2|NA|TRBJ2-1|TRBV11-2
TGTGCCAGCAGCTTAGTACGTACTAGCGGACACAATGAGCAGTTCTTC
CASSLVRTSGHNEQFF
>NA|NA|TRBJ1-1|TRBV18
TGTGCCAGCTCTATAAGTAGCTGGAACACTGAAGCTTTCTTT
CASSISSWNTEAFF
>NA|NA|TRBJ1-2|TRBV19
TGTGCCAGTAGTATTGGTAGGACAGATGGCTACACCTTC
CASSIGRTDGYTF
>NA|NA|TRBJ1-6|TRBV28
TGTGCCAGCAGTCCCTCACCGGATTCACCCCTCCACTTT
CASSPSPDSPLHF
>TRBD2|NA|TRBJ2-1|TRBV6-6
TGTGCCAGCAGTTACTCAAGCGGGAGCTCCTACAATGAGCAGTTCTTC
CASSYSSGSSYNEQFF
>TRBD2|NA|TRBJ2-1|TRBV19
TGTGCCAGTAGTATCTTTTTCGGGACTAGCGGGAATGAGCAGTTCTTC
CASSIFFGTSGNEQFF
>TRBD2|few|TRBJ2-1|TRBV5-4
TGTGCCAGCAGCTCCGGGACTAGTTCCTCCTACAATGAGCAGTTCTTC
CASSSGTSSSYNEQFF
>TRBD1|NA|TRBJ1-6|TRBV2
TGTGCCAGCAGTTGGGACAGGGCTAATTCACCCCTCCACTTT
CASSWDRANSPLHF
>TRBD1|once|TRBJ2-7|TRBV11-2
TGTGCCAGCAGCTGGAAACAGGGGCCCTACGAGCAGTACTTC
CASSWKQGPYEQYF
>NA|NA|TRBJ1-6|TRBV6-1
TGTGCCAGCAGTGTGCGGGGCGCGAATAATTCACCCCTCCACTTT
CASSVRGANNSPLHF
>TRBD1|NA|TRBJ1-4|TRBV29-1
TGCAGCGTTGAAGGGAGGACAGGGAGTGGCGAAAAACTGTTTTTT
CSVEGRTGSGEKLFF
>TRBD2|NA|TRBJ2-1|TRBV6-5
TGTGCCAGTAGGACTAGCGGGATAAATGAGCAGTTCTTC
CASRTSGINEQFF
>TRBD1|NA|TRBJ1-1|TRBV10-3
TGTGCCATCAGTGGGACAGGGTATGAGATGAGCACTGAAGCTTTCTTT
CAISGTGYEMSTEAFF
>TRBD2|few|TRBJ2-7|TRBV11-3
TGTGCCAGCAGCTTAGAGGCTAGCGGGACCTACGAGCAGTACTTC
CASSLEASGTYEQYF
>TRBD1|NA|TRBJ1-2|TRBV4-2
TGTGCCAGCAGCCTCTTCACAGGGGGAGATGGCTACACCTTC
CASSLFTGGDGYTF
>TRBD2|NA|TRBJ2-1|TRBV19
TGTGCCAGTAGTATAAGAAGCGGGAGCGATGAGCAGTTCTTC
CASSIRSGSDEQFF